This T cell receptor (beta chain) was sequenced for a study of vaccination and CD4 T cells after COVID-19. Whole-study context: Overlapping SARS-CoV-2, HCoV-NL63, HCoV-OC43 and HCoV-229E spike peptides stimulated the cells.

The V gene's germline CDR1 is MNHNS and CDR2 SASEGT. The CDR3 is 14 amino acids. The V gene end was trimmed by 4 bases and the J gene end by 5 bases; junction bases not matched to a gene: 7. As for treatment: approximately nine-day PBMC culture with coronavirus spike peptide pools or control peptides (ViraFEST assay). Sequenced with the Oncomine TCR Beta short-read assay was DNA taken from cultured CD4+ T cells. TCRdb redid the calling of the PCR reads with MiXCR, one entry per CDR3 protein. The sample has about 16,000 distinct CDR3 sequences; around 50% are singletons. A remark on this clonotype: Its target is unknown.

The study's findings and limits: Relatively few convalescent patients and no early post-infection timepoints were analyzed.

The origin of this receptor is a human donor who had recovered from COVID-19. The genes are TRBV6-1 and TRBJ2-5; 7 bases agree with TRBD2. Sample: CD4+ T cells from blood, cultured in vitro, taken before SARS-CoV-2 vaccination. The CDR3 loop is CASSAGGGFETQYF. Here the CDR3 DNA reads TGTGCCAGCAGTGCGGGCGGGGGTTTTGAGACCCAGTACTTC.